These T cell receptor beta chains were read from a single sample in a study of blood T cell repertoires in COVID-19. Clones were read by immunoSEQ multiplex PCR, and TCRdb kept only the in-frame ones, dropping some. This sample carries approximately 80,000 clones, about 81% of them seen once, and the ten largest clones take roughly a quarter. Input material: peripheral blood. The origin of the receptors is a human donor in a cohort sampled during active COVID-19. Both conserved end residues are part of each CDR3. Fields, in order: CDR3 length, V gene, clone size, D gene, J gene, CDR3 protein, CDR3 DNA. The D gene is left open where the match is weak. The size entry is marked missing in some rows and otherwise reads once, few, many or a size class.

length: 13
V: TRBV30
size: .
D: .
J: TRBJ1-4
CDR3: CAWSLPGNEKLFF
DNA: TGTGCCTGGAGCCTCCCCGGGAATGAAAAACTGTTTTTT

length: 16
V: TRBV10-3
size: .
D: .
J: TRBJ2-6
CDR3: CAISEWVGPGANVLTF
DNA: TGTGCCATCAGTGAGTGGGTGGGCCCTGGGGCCAACGTCCTGACTTTC

length: 16
V: TRBV11-2
size: .
D: .
J: TRBJ2-5
CDR3: CASSPPWRSPQETQYF
DNA: TGTGCCAGCAGCCCCCCGTGGAGGTCCCCCCAAGAGACCCAGTACTTC

length: 12
V: TRBV13
size: .
D: TRBD1
J: TRBJ1-2
CDR3: CASSLRTGRWTF
DNA: TGTGCCAGCAGCTTAAGGACAGGCCGGTGGACCTTC

length: 15
V: TRBV7-3
size: .
D: .
J: TRBJ2-1
CDR3: CASSLQGSAYNEQFF
DNA: TGTGCCAGCAGCTTACAGGGGTCGGCCTACAATGAGCAGTTCTTC

length: 14
V: TRBV6-5
size: .
D: TRBD1
J: TRBJ2-7
CDR3: CASRRGQGVYEQYF
DNA: TGTGCCAGCAGACGGGGACAGGGGGTCTACGAGCAGTACTTC

length: 15
V: TRBV9
size: .
D: TRBD1
J: TRBJ1-1
CDR3: CASSPGQVPGTEAFF
DNA: TGTGCCAGCAGCCCGGGACAGGTCCCGGGGACTGAAGCTTTCTTT

length: 16
V: TRBV25-1
size: .
D: .
J: TRBJ1-2
CDR3: CASSEFFLRDIGGYTF
DNA: TGTGCCAGCAGTGAGTTTTTTCTCCGGGACATCGGTGGCTACACCTTC

length: 15
V: TRBV4-1
size: .
D: .
J: TRBJ1-4
CDR3: CASSRQRGGNEKLFF
DNA: TGCGCCAGCAGCCGCCAAAGGGGGGGAAATGAAAAACTGTTTTTT

length: 15
V: TRBV7-3
size: once
D: TRBD1
J: TRBJ2-1
CDR3: CASSLAQTGYNEQFF
DNA: TGTGCCAGCAGCTTAGCCCAGACAGGGTACAATGAGCAGTTCTTC

length: 13
V: TRBV7-9
size: .
D: TRBD1
J: TRBJ2-5
CDR3: CASRQGAGETQYF
DNA: TGTGCCAGCAGACAGGGGGCAGGGGAGACCCAGTACTTC

length: 13
V: TRBV29-1
size: few
D: .
J: TRBJ1-1
CDR3: CSVGGVRDTEAFF
DNA: TGCAGTGTGGGGGGGGTCAGGGACACTGAAGCTTTCTTT

length: 14
V: TRBV6-6
size: .
D: .
J: TRBJ2-7
CDR3: CASSGGQIFREQYF
DNA: TGTGCCAGCAGTGGCGGACAGATCTTTCGCGAGCAGTACTTC

length: 14
V: TRBV6-5
size: .
D: TRBD1
J: TRBJ1-2
CDR3: CASRSEGGDYGYTF
DNA: TGTGCCAGCAGGAGTGAAGGGGGCGACTATGGCTACACCTTC

length: 17
V: TRBV7-2
size: .
D: TRBD1
J: TRBJ2-3
CDR3: CASSLFGQGARRDTQYF
DNA: TGTGCCAGCAGCTTATTCGGACAGGGGGCCCGTCGGGATACGCAGTATTTT

length: 13
V: TRBV7-6
size: .
D: .
J: TRBJ2-1
CDR3: CASSLPFLNEQFF
DNA: TGTGCCAGCAGCTTACCCTTCCTCAATGAGCAGTTCTTC

length: 12
V: TRBV28
size: few
D: .
J: TRBJ2-1
CDR3: CASSLPGNEQFF
DNA: TGTGCCAGCAGTTTACCCGGGAATGAGCAGTTCTTC

length: 15
V: TRBV7-9
size: .
D: TRBD1
J: TRBJ1-1
CDR3: CASSLAAGGKSEAFF
DNA: TGTGCCAGCAGCTTAGCAGCAGGGGGCAAATCTGAAGCTTTCTTT

length: 14
V: TRBV2
size: .
D: .
J: TRBJ1-2
CDR3: CASIRVFTNYGYTF
DNA: TGTGCCAGCATACGGGTCTTCACCAACTATGGCTACACCTTC

length: 13
V: TRBV2
size: .
D: TRBD1
J: TRBJ1-2
CDR3: CASSRQGAGGYTF
DNA: TGTGCCAGCAGCCGACAGGGGGCTGGAGGCTACACCTTC